The 24 T cell receptor beta chains below come from one sample, sequenced in a study of T cell repertoires in cytomegalovirus infection. TCRdb re-called the reads with MiXCR, one entry per CDR3 protein. In the table there are approximately 71,000 distinct CDR3 sequences, more than 3% of which are singletons. The sample taken for sequencing was PBMCs. The receptor source for this set is a human donor in good health (CMV status not recorded). Some clones in this sample may be carry-over from other donors' samples.

This clonotype was observed a few times. The rearrangement links TRBV7-2 to TRBJ1-4, with D hard to call. Germline loops: CDR1 SGHTA, CDR2 FQGNSA. CDR3 length equals 19 residues. With 0 bases removed from V and 5 bases from J, the gap between germline ends came to 22 bases. The CDR3 DNA follows: TGTGCCAGCAGCTTAGCGGCAGGTAGATACCCTGCCCCCAATGAAAAACTGTTTTTT. Translating gives CASSLAAGRYPAPNEKLFF.

This clonotype has a count of ten or more. The chain is built from TRBV7-2 and TRBJ2-3; D gene ambiguous. The CDR3 is made up of 13 amino acids. Trimming took off 2 bases at V and 5 bases at J, with 8 bases between the two ends. Germline V gives CDR1 SGHTA, CDR2 FQGNSA. The DNA for the CDR3 is TGTGCCAGCAGCTTATCCCCAGGAGATACGCAGTATTTT. It translates to CASSLSPGDTQYF.

This clonotype has at least ten counts. This chain connects TRBV7-3 to TRBJ2-6; D uncertain. Germline CDR1 and CDR2: SGHTA and FQGTGA. This CDR3 has 16 amino acids. Trimming took off 2 bases at V and 1 base at J, with 9 bases between the two ends. Here the CDR3 DNA reads TGTGCCAGCAGCTTATCAGCCACGTCTGGGGCCAACGTCCTGACTTTC. It specifies CASSLSATSGANVLTF.

At least ten counts were recorded for this clonotype. The chain is built from TRBV7-2 and TRBJ2-3; 9 positions agree with TRBD2. Germline loops: CDR1 SGHTA, CDR2 FQGNSA. The CDR3 spans 15 residues. Trimming at V came to 8 bases and at J to 4 bases, leaving 10 bases not matched to a gene. The CDR3 nucleotides are TGTGCCAGCGCCCGGGGGGGCGGGAGGGCAGATACGCAGTATTTT. It encodes CASARGGGRADTQYF.

The sample holds many counts of this clonotype. This chain joins TRBV5-8 and TRBJ1-4, with D possibly matching TRBD1 (5 bases). The V gene's germline CDR1 is SGHTS and CDR2 YDEGEE. The CDR3 is made up of 14 amino acids. Trimming left V 6 bases short and J 5 bases short, with 14 bases between. The DNA of the CDR3 is TGTGCCAGCACCCGCGGGGGAATAAATGAAAAACTGTTTTTT. It translates to CASTRGGINEKLFF.

In its sample, this clonotype was seen many times. V and J are TRBV7-2 and TRBJ2-7, with 7 bases that match TRBD2. Losses at the gene ends were 1 base for V and 2 bases for J; bases not matched to a gene: 2. Germline CDR1 reads SGHTA; CDR2 reads FQGNSA. The CDR3 spans 14 residues. The CDR3 region is CASSLERGPYEQYF. The CDR3 DNA is TGTGCCAGCAGCTTAGAGCGGGGTCCCTACGAGCAGTACTTC. The full variable domain, rest sourced from reference TRBV7-2 and TRBJ2-7, is GAGVSQSPSNKVTEKGKDVELRCDPISGHTALYWYRQSLGQGLEFLIYFQGNSAPDKSGLPSDRFSAERTGGSVSTLTIQRTQQEDSAVYLCASSLERGPYEQYFGPGTRLTVT.

At least ten counts were recorded for this clonotype. The rearrangement links TRBV7-6 to TRBJ2-1, with D unclear. With 0 bases removed from V and 10 bases from J, the gap between germline ends came to 10 bases. This CDR3 contains 13 residues. Germline lookup yields CDR1 SGHVS and CDR2 FNYEAQ. DNA for the CDR3: TGTGCCAGCAGCTTAGCCGTAGCTGGGGAGCAGTTCTTC. This codes for CASSLAVAGEQFF.

At least ten counts were recorded for this clonotype. J is TRBJ2-7 and V is TRBV7-2; D remains ambiguous. Trimming stripped 5 bases from V and 5 bases from J, with 13 bases between. This CDR3 comprises 13 residues. Per germline, CDR1 SGHTA and CDR2 FQGNSA. The CDR3 region is CASSVSLGNEQYF. CDR3 nucleotide sequence: TGTGCCAGCAGCGTATCCCTGGGGAACGAGCAGTACTTC.

This clonotype occurred many times. V is TRBV28 and J is TRBJ2-7; D remains unclear. The CDR3 runs to 14 residues. Per germline, CDR1 MDHEN and CDR2 SYDVKM. The V gene lost 3 bases and the J gene lost 3 bases, with 12 bases spanning the gap. The CDR3 coding sequence is TGTGCCAGCAGTTTTAGAATCAACGACTACGAGCAGTACTTC. It yields the protein CASSFRINDYEQYF.

This clonotype showed up many times. The genes are TRBV7-2 and TRBJ1-2, with D possibly TRBD1 on 6 matching bases. The CDR3 consists of 16 residues. Germline V gene sequence: CDR1 SGHTA, CDR2 FQGNSA. Trimming shortened V by 8 bases and J by 3 bases, and 22 bases separated the two germline ends. CDR3 in amino acids: CASHLQAGTSYYGYTF. In DNA form, the CDR3 reads TGTGCCAGCCACCTCCAGGCGGGGACATCTTACTATGGCTACACCTTC.

This clonotype has ten or more counts. This chain connects TRBV7-2 to TRBJ2-5, with D unresolved. This CDR3 spans 15 amino acids. Looked up from germline, CDR1 is SGHTA and CDR2 is FQGNSA. Trimming stripped 1 base from V and 5 bases from J, with 14 bases between. In DNA, the CDR3 is TGTGCCAGCAGCTTAGGGCTGGCCCCCGGGGAGACCCAGTACTTC. Its translation: CASSLGLAPGETQYF. Looking up the rest from reference TRBV7-2 and TRBJ2-5 gives the full variable domain: GAGVSQSPSNKVTEKGKDVELRCDPISGHTALYWYRQSLGQGLEFLIYFQGNSAPDKSGLPSDRFSAERTGGSVSTLTIQRTQQEDSAVYLCASSLGLAPGETQYFGPGTRLLVL.

At least ten counts were recorded for this clonotype. The V gene is TRBV30, the J gene TRBJ1-1; no firm D call. Trimming pared 2 bases from V and 1 base from J, leaving 5 bases between. CDR3 size: 12 residues. From germline, CDR1 is GTSNPN and CDR2 SVGIG (reference sequence). The CDR3, as DNA: TGTGCCTGGAGTAGCAGGAACACTGAAGCTTTCTTT. Translating it yields CAWSSRNTEAFF.

This chain joins TRBV5-6 and TRBJ2-5; D not resolved. CDR3 length equals 14 residues. CDR1 is SGHDT and CDR2 is YYEEEE in the germline V gene. Between the trimmed V and J ends, which lost 1 base and 3 bases, there was a span of 10 bases. DNA of the CDR3: TGTGCCAGCAGCTTGTTCAGGTCCGAAGAGACCCAGTACTTC. It codes for CASSLFRSEETQYF.

This clonotype was seen many times. The chain employs TRBV7-6 and TRBJ2-5, with a weak D call TRBD2 (6 bases). The CDR3 is made up of 15 amino acids. The V and J ends lost 3 bases and 2 bases respectively, with 13 bases between them. CDR1 is SGHVS and CDR2 is FNYEAQ in the germline V gene. The CDR3 DNA is TGTGCCAGCAGCTTTAGCGGACCCCGGCAAGAGACCCAGTACTTC. Translation: CASSFSGPRQETQYF.

This clonotype was seen ten or more times. The V and J genes are TRBV11-3 and TRBJ2-1; 8 bases agree with TRBD2. The CDR3 covers 17 residues. Germline V gives CDR1 SGHNT, CDR2 YENEEA. With 7 bases clipped from V and 3 bases from J, the junction kept 14 bases outside the gene matches. In nucleotides, the CDR3 is TGTGCCAGCAAAGGTCCCAGGGCGGGAGGTTTCTACAATGAGCAGTTCTTC. Encoded protein: CASKGPRAGGFYNEQFF.

The sample holds many counts of this clonotype. J is TRBJ1-2 and V is TRBV7-2, with D possibly being TRBD1 (5 bases). Trimming took off 7 bases at V and 5 bases at J, with 17 bases between the two ends. The CDR3 totals 14 residues. Looked up from germline, CDR1 is SGHTA and CDR2 is FQGNSA. Here the CDR3 reads CASMRSGGRYGYTF. CDR3 sequence (DNA): TGTGCCAGCATGCGATCGGGGGGAAGGTATGGCTACACCTTC.

This clonotype was counted many times. CDR3 loop: CASSRDVGTSGKGTQYF. Written as DNA, the CDR3 is TGTGCCAGCAGTAGAGACGTGGGGACTAGCGGAAAGGGGACCCAGTACTTC. The V and J genes are TRBV12-3 or TRBV12-4 and TRBJ2-5; 11 bases are shared with TRBD2. CDR3 size: 17 residues. The trim removed 5 bases at V and 7 bases at J, leaving 15 bases unmatched.

There are many counts of this clonotype. V gene TRBV7-3 combines with J gene TRBJ1-6; D uncertain. This CDR3 is built from 13 residues. Germline V gene sequence: CDR1 SGHTA, CDR2 FQGTGA. With 3 bases removed from V and 14 bases from J, the gap between germline ends came to 14 bases. DNA of the CDR3: TGTGCCAGCAGCTTCCGAAAAACTTCGACCCTCCACTTT. Translating it yields CASSFRKTSTLHF.

This clonotype occurred many times. V and J are TRBV12-3 or TRBV12-4 and TRBJ1-2; the D is unclear. Trimming removed 7 bases from V and 0 bases from J, with 6 bases in between. The CDR3 runs to 12 residues. For the CDR3, the DNA is TGTGCCAGCAACCAAGCTAACTATGGCTACACCTTC. Protein product: CASNQANYGYTF.

This clonotype showed up many times. A much larger clone lies a single base off, so this may be a read error. The CDR3 sequence: CASSLTGNTIYF. DNA of the CDR3: TGTGCCAGCAGCTTAACAGGAAACACCATATATTTT. The chain is built from TRBV7-2 and TRBJ1-3; D not certain. The length of the CDR3 is 12 residues. The V gene's germline CDR1 is SGHTA and CDR2 FQGNSA. Trimming removed 2 bases at V and 4 bases at J, with 3 bases between.

This clonotype has a count of ten or more. The V and J genes are TRBV7-6 and TRBJ2-5, with D possibly being TRBD2 (6 bases). The CDR3 contains 15 residues. Deletions cut 5 bases from V and 2 bases from J, with 15 bases between. Per germline, CDR1 SGHVS and CDR2 FNYEAQ. The CDR3 region has the DNA TGTGCCAGCAGCCGGCCCGCGGGGCGGCAAGAGACCCAGTACTTC. Protein product: CASSRPAGRQETQYF.

This clonotype showed up many times. The V call is TRBV7-2, the J call TRBJ2-1; unclear D gene. The V gene lost 4 bases and the J gene lost 9 bases, with 13 bases spanning the gap. CDR3 length equals 13 residues. Germline loops: CDR1 SGHTA, CDR2 FQGNSA. CDR3 amino acids: CASSYPRGIEQFF. CDR3 coding DNA: TGTGCCAGCAGCTATCCCCGAGGTATTGAGCAGTTCTTC.

This clonotype was detected many times. The chain is built from TRBV7-2 and TRBJ1-3, with D unresolved. Germline values: CDR1 SGHTA, CDR2 FQGNSA. The CDR3 is 15 amino acids. With 3 bases removed from V and 3 bases from J, the gap between germline ends came to 12 bases. CDR3 DNA: TGTGCCAGCAGCTTCGCAGGATCCGGTGGAAACACCATATATTTT. The encoded protein is CASSFAGSGGNTIYF.

The chain employs TRBV5-6 and TRBJ2-1; D is undetermined. Trimming cost V 4 bases and J 10 bases, with 12 bases left between them. Germline CDR1 SGHDT, CDR2 YYEEEE. The CDR3 extends over 12 amino acids. This CDR3 reads CASSQGSNEQFF. CDR3 DNA: TGTGCCAGCAGCCAAGGAAGCAACGAGCAGTTCTTC.